This T cell receptor beta chain was captured in a study of Tregs in tolerant kidney transplant recipients. Findings and limits, study-wide: Tolerant patients' donor-specific Tregs expanded beyond overall Tregs, suggesting antigen-driven growth.

The repertoire was sequenced with immunoSEQ multiplex PCR; TCRdb's copy has only in-frame clones and lacks some. In the table there are about 110,000 clones, around 91% of which are singletons. Thawed PBMCs were FACS-sorted into unstimulated CD4+CD25+CD127- regulatory T cells, CD4+CD25- non-regulatory cells, CD4 and CD8 cells. The germline V gene encodes CDR1 ENHRY and CDR2 SYGVKD. Trimming pared 3 bases from V and 2 bases from J, leaving 10 bases between. This CDR3 has 14 residues. Comments on this clone: Its antigen is not identified.

The specimen comprised CD4+ T cells from blood, sampled before the transplant. The chain recombines TRBV10-3 with TRBJ1-2; D perhaps matches TRBD1 (6 bases). The sequence derives from a human donor who received a combined kidney and bone marrow transplant. The CDR3: CAISEGGPNYGYTF. In DNA, the CDR3 is TGTGCCATCAGTGAAGGGGGACCAAACTATGGCTACACCTTC.